Listed below are T cell receptor beta chains from one sample, sequenced in a study of Ad26.COV2.S vaccination and SARS-CoV-2 variants. Clones were sequenced by immunoSEQ multiplex PCR, and TCRdb holds only the in-frame ones, with some missing. Found here are hundreds of thousands of clones, around 89% of them singletons; the top ten hold roughly 5%. This specimen consisted of peripheral blood, obtained in a trial of Ad26.COV2.S vaccine versus placebo. These receptors all stem from a person between 18 and 59 years old who received the Ad26.COV2.S COVID-19 vaccine or a placebo. Both conserved end residues are part of each CDR3. Each record gives: clone size, D gene, V gene, J gene, CDR3 protein, CDR3 DNA. The D gene is left open where the match is weak. Part of the rows lack a size; the others show once, few, many or a class for expanded clones.

clone_size: .
d_call: .
v_call: TRBV5-6
j_call: TRBJ1-3
cdr3_aa: CASSDMWSGNTIYF
cdr3_nt: TGTGCCAGCTCAGATATGTGGTCTGGAAACACCATATATTTT

clone_size: .
d_call: .
v_call: TRBV24-1
j_call: TRBJ2-7
cdr3_aa: CATSDLRDDEQYF
cdr3_nt: TGTGCCACCAGTGATTTGAGAGACGACGAGCAGTACTTC

clone_size: .
d_call: TRBD1
v_call: TRBV2
j_call: TRBJ2-7
cdr3_aa: CASRDRQTYEQYF
cdr3_nt: TGTGCCAGCCGGGACAGGCAAACCTACGAGCAGTACTTC

clone_size: many
d_call: TRBD2
v_call: TRBV30
j_call: TRBJ2-2
cdr3_aa: CAWSHPSGSGTGELFF
cdr3_nt: TGTGCCTGGAGTCACCCTAGCGGGAGCGGGACCGGGGAGCTGTTTTTT

clone_size: .
d_call: .
v_call: TRBV12-3/TRBV12-4
j_call: TRBJ2-1
cdr3_aa: CASSYREEQFF
cdr3_nt: TGTGCCAGCAGTTACAGGGAAGAGCAGTTCTTC

clone_size: .
d_call: .
v_call: TRBV2
j_call: TRBJ2-6
cdr3_aa: CASKQTVGANVLTF
cdr3_nt: TGTGCCAGCAAACAGACGGTAGGGGCCAACGTCCTGACTTTC

clone_size: .
d_call: .
v_call: TRBV7-9
j_call: TRBJ2-2
cdr3_aa: CASSLAAGTPGELFF
cdr3_nt: TGTGCCAGCAGCTTAGCGGCAGGGACCCCCGGGGAGCTGTTTTTT

clone_size: .
d_call: TRBD2
v_call: TRBV7-2
j_call: TRBJ2-3
cdr3_aa: CASSLEGAVGGDTQYF
cdr3_nt: TGTGCCAGCAGCTTAGAGGGCGCGGTCGGGGGGGATACGCAGTATTTT

clone_size: .
d_call: .
v_call: TRBV16
j_call: TRBJ1-5
cdr3_aa: CASNRANQPQHF
cdr3_nt: TGTGCCAGCAACCGGGCGAATCAGCCCCAGCATTTT

clone_size: .
d_call: TRBD2
v_call: TRBV4-1
j_call: TRBJ2-3
cdr3_aa: CASSQLPGLAGSTDTQYF
cdr3_nt: TGCGCCAGCAGCCAACTACCGGGACTAGCGGGAAGCACAGATACGCAGTATTTT

clone_size: .
d_call: TRBD1
v_call: TRBV15
j_call: TRBJ1-2
cdr3_aa: CATSSGPPTPGQGMTF
cdr3_nt: TGTGCCACCAGCAGCGGTCCCCCCACGCCGGGACAGGGCATGACCTTC

clone_size: .
d_call: .
v_call: TRBV7-2
j_call: TRBJ2-2
cdr3_aa: CASSPGLGGLGTGELFF
cdr3_nt: TGTGCCAGCAGTCCCGGGTTGGGCGGGCTAGGGACCGGGGAGCTGTTTTTT

clone_size: .
d_call: .
v_call: TRBV18
j_call: TRBJ2-7
cdr3_aa: CASSPTQALSSYEQYF
cdr3_nt: TGTGCCAGCTCACCAACCCAGGCTCTGAGCTCCTACGAGCAGTACTTC

clone_size: .
d_call: TRBD1
v_call: TRBV5-1
j_call: TRBJ1-3
cdr3_aa: CASSRDRGMDTIYF
cdr3_nt: TGCGCCAGCAGCCGGGACAGGGGAATGGACACCATATATTTT

clone_size: .
d_call: .
v_call: TRBV10-1
j_call: TRBJ2-5
cdr3_aa: CASGPGSKGETQYF
cdr3_nt: TGCGCCAGCGGTCCGGGGTCAAAAGGGGAGACCCAGTACTTC

clone_size: .
d_call: .
v_call: TRBV4-3
j_call: TRBJ2-3
cdr3_aa: CASSQDRAGSTDTQYF
cdr3_nt: TGCGCCAGCAGCCAAGATAGAGCGGGCAGCACAGATACGCAGTATTTT

clone_size: many
d_call: .
v_call: TRBV5-6
j_call: TRBJ1-2
cdr3_aa: CASSLAAGSLGYTF
cdr3_nt: TGTGCCAGCAGCTTAGCGGCAGGGAGTTTGGGCTACACCTTC

clone_size: .
d_call: .
v_call: TRBV19
j_call: TRBJ1-1
cdr3_aa: CASSIVAGEAFF
cdr3_nt: TGTGCCAGTAGTATAGTAGCCGGGGAAGCTTTCTTT

clone_size: .
d_call: .
v_call: TRBV4-2
j_call: TRBJ2-2
cdr3_aa: CASSQPDGTGELFF
cdr3_nt: TGTGCCAGCAGCCAACCGGACGGGACCGGGGAGCTGTTTTTT

clone_size: .
d_call: .
v_call: TRBV13
j_call: TRBJ1-1
cdr3_aa: CASSRRGNTEAFF
cdr3_nt: TGTGCCAGCAGCCGAAGGGGAAACACTGAAGCTTTCTTT

clone_size: .
d_call: .
v_call: TRBV14
j_call: TRBJ2-1
cdr3_aa: CASSQESHNEQFF
cdr3_nt: TGTGCCAGCAGCCAAGAATCTCACAATGAGCAGTTCTTC

clone_size: .
d_call: TRBD2
v_call: TRBV5-1
j_call: TRBJ2-1
cdr3_aa: CASSLERGGADEQFF
cdr3_nt: TGCGCCAGCAGCTTGGAACGCGGGGGGGCCGATGAGCAGTTCTTC

clone_size: .
d_call: .
v_call: TRBV5-6
j_call: TRBJ1-1
cdr3_aa: CASSLASGTTEAFF
cdr3_nt: TGTGCCAGCAGCTTGGCCTCGGGTACCACTGAAGCTTTCTTT

clone_size: .
d_call: TRBD2
v_call: TRBV5-1
j_call: TRBJ2-5
cdr3_aa: CASSPQPIHRDYSFQETQYF
cdr3_nt: TGCGCCAGCAGCCCCCAGCCAATACACCGGGACTACTCATTTCAAGAGACCCAGTACTTC

clone_size: .
d_call: TRBD1
v_call: TRBV7-2
j_call: TRBJ1-1
cdr3_aa: CASSRTGVRNTEAFF
cdr3_nt: TGTGCCAGCAGCCGCACAGGGGTAAGGAACACTGAAGCTTTCTTT

clone_size: .
d_call: .
v_call: TRBV6-5
j_call: TRBJ2-7
cdr3_aa: CASRAAFLEQYF
cdr3_nt: TGTGCCAGCAGGGCAGCGTTCCTAGAGCAGTACTTC

clone_size: .
d_call: TRBD2
v_call: TRBV30
j_call: TRBJ2-2
cdr3_aa: CAWSSGMNGELFF
cdr3_nt: TGTGCCTGGAGTAGCGGGATGAACGGGGAGCTGTTTTTT

clone_size: .
d_call: TRBD2
v_call: TRBV7-8
j_call: TRBJ2-3
cdr3_aa: CASQDPSGRTDTQYF
cdr3_nt: TGTGCCAGCCAAGATCCTAGCGGGAGGACAGATACGCAGTATTTT

clone_size: .
d_call: TRBD2
v_call: TRBV28
j_call: TRBJ2-1
cdr3_aa: CASSFFSGMNEQFF
cdr3_nt: TGTGCCAGCAGTTTTTTCAGCGGGATGAATGAGCAGTTCTTC

clone_size: .
d_call: .
v_call: TRBV28
j_call: TRBJ1-2
cdr3_aa: CASSPSHRAAYGYTF
cdr3_nt: TGTGCCAGCAGTCCATCTCACAGGGCAGCCTATGGCTACACCTTC

clone_size: .
d_call: .
v_call: TRBV18
j_call: TRBJ1-3
cdr3_aa: CASSPLYQISGNTIYF
cdr3_nt: TGTGCCAGCTCACCACTTTACCAGATCTCTGGAAACACCATATATTTT

clone_size: .
d_call: .
v_call: TRBV5-1
j_call: TRBJ2-7
cdr3_aa: CASSLGTADEQYF
cdr3_nt: TGCGCCAGCAGCTTGGGGACCGCGGACGAGCAGTACTTC

clone_size: .
d_call: .
v_call: TRBV7-2
j_call: TRBJ2-2
cdr3_aa: CASSPAVGGELFF
cdr3_nt: TGTGCCAGCAGCCCTGCGGTGGGCGGGGAGCTGTTTTTT

clone_size: .
d_call: TRBD1
v_call: TRBV2
j_call: TRBJ1-5
cdr3_aa: CASSEAQGAEGQPQHF
cdr3_nt: TGTGCCAGCAGTGAAGCACAGGGGGCGGAGGGTCAGCCCCAGCATTTT

clone_size: .
d_call: .
v_call: TRBV5-6
j_call: TRBJ2-1
cdr3_aa: CASSLVGAGNEQFF
cdr3_nt: TGTGCCAGCAGCTTGGTGGGGGCGGGCAATGAGCAGTTCTTC

clone_size: .
d_call: .
v_call: TRBV11-2
j_call: TRBJ2-1
cdr3_aa: CASSLNTNNEQFF
cdr3_nt: TGTGCCAGCAGCTTAAACACAAACAATGAGCAGTTCTTC

clone_size: .
d_call: TRBD1
v_call: TRBV7-9
j_call: TRBJ2-2
cdr3_aa: CASSPWDRVGTGELFF
cdr3_nt: TGTGCCAGCAGCCCGTGGGACAGGGTAGGAACCGGGGAGCTGTTTTTT

clone_size: .
d_call: TRBD2
v_call: TRBV24-1
j_call: TRBJ2-1
cdr3_aa: CATSSGRNYNEQFF
cdr3_nt: TGTGCCACCTCCAGCGGGAGGAACTACAATGAGCAGTTCTTC

clone_size: .
d_call: TRBD2
v_call: TRBV4-2
j_call: TRBJ2-7
cdr3_aa: CASSQDYPAGDSYEQYF
cdr3_nt: TGTGCCAGCAGCCAAGACTATCCAGCGGGAGACTCCTACGAGCAGTACTTC

clone_size: many
d_call: .
v_call: TRBV29-1
j_call: TRBJ2-1
cdr3_aa: CSVTYYEQFF
cdr3_nt: TGCAGCGTGACTTACTATGAGCAGTTCTTC

clone_size: .
d_call: TRBD2
v_call: TRBV18
j_call: TRBJ2-7
cdr3_aa: CASSQGTSGSYEQYF
cdr3_nt: TGTGCCAGCTCACAAGGGACTAGCGGTTCCTACGAGCAGTACTTC

clone_size: .
d_call: .
v_call: TRBV14
j_call: TRBJ2-3
cdr3_aa: CASSQDWGADTQYF
cdr3_nt: TGTGCCAGCAGCCAAGACTGGGGCGCAGATACGCAGTATTTT

clone_size: .
d_call: .
v_call: TRBV28
j_call: TRBJ2-2
cdr3_aa: CASSGGAAITGELFF
cdr3_nt: TGTGCCAGCAGTGGAGGGGCAGCCATCACCGGGGAGCTGTTTTTT